Below, 32 T cell receptor beta chains from the same sample are listed, as sequenced in a study of blood T cells in healthy people across ages. Using a J-beta primer mix together with a sample-barcoded 5' primer, a second PCR was run for about 6 to 12 cycles. TCRdb re-called the 5' RACE reads through MiXCR, storing one row per CDR3 protein. Among about 1 million distinct CDR3 sequences, about 25% were seen once, and the ten largest hold around 0.75%. These data also formed part of another study, on T cells of mothers and their children.

Sequencing was done on a sample of blood. These receptor sequences come from a girl aged 2 to 9 in good health.

This chain connects TRBV28 to TRBJ2-3; D is uncertain. Germline CDR1 reads MDHEN; CDR2 reads SYDVKM. Trimming stripped 5 bases from V and 0 bases from J, with 12 bases between. This CDR3 contains 15 residues. The CDR3 DNA follows: TGTGCCAGCAGTCTAGTAGCCACTAGCACAGATACGCAGTATTTT. This gives the protein CASSLVATSTDTQYF.

This clonotype was seen a few times. This sequence joins TRBV9 and TRBJ2-5; D gene ambiguous. Matching the DNA end better, TRBJ2-7 makes the J call doubtful. The CDR3 is made up of 16 amino acids. Per germline, CDR1 SGDLS and CDR2 YYNGEE. In DNA form, the CDR3 reads TGTGCCAGCAGCGTAGATGGAAGGGCGGTACTCCACGAGCAGTACTTC. Protein product: CASSVDGRAVLHEQYF.

This clonotype showed up just a few times. J is TRBJ2-7 and V is TRBV29-1; the match to TRBD1 covers 8 bases. The V and J ends lost 4 bases and 5 bases, in that order; junction bases with no gene match: 4. The length of the CDR3 is 12 residues. The V gene's germline CDR1 is SQVTM and CDR2 ANQGSEA. The CDR3 region is CSVVSGGDEQYF. The CDR3 DNA reads as TGCAGCGTTGTTTCAGGGGGCGACGAGCAGTACTTC.

The chain joins TRBV7-8 to TRBJ2-5; 11 bases match TRBD1. The DNA end is more similar to TRBJ2-1, so the J call may be wrong. The germline V gene encodes CDR1 SGHVS and CDR2 FQNEAQ. This CDR3 comprises 15 residues. The CDR3 protein is CASSLGGTGGNEQFF. Here the CDR3 DNA reads TGTGCCAGCAGCTTAGGGGGGACAGGGGGGAATGAGCAGTTCTTC.

This clonotype was recorded a few times. The rearrangement joins TRBV24-1 to TRBJ2-3; D is perhaps TRBD2 (6 bases). Germline V gene lookup returns CDR1 KGHDR and CDR2 SFDVKD. This CDR3 has 14 residues. V lost 0 bases and J lost 8, with 11 bases in between. DNA for the CDR3: TGTGCCACCAGTGATTTGACGGGGGACGCTACGCAGTATTTT. Protein: CATSDLTGDATQYF.

The CDR3 nucleotides read TGTGCCAGCAGTACGAATTCCAGGGGCGCCGGTTTTCAGCCCCAGCATTTT. Amino acid sequence: CASSTNSRGAGFQPQHF. The V and J genes are TRBV7-8 and TRBJ1-5; possible D gene TRBD1, 6 bases. The CDR3 contains 17 residues. Germline-derived CDR1 and CDR2 are SGHVS and FQNEAQ. Trimming cost V 6 bases and J 6 bases, with 24 bases left between them.

J is TRBJ2-7 and V is TRBV4-3; 7 bases are a match to TRBD2. This CDR3 has 15 residues. After removal of 2 bases from V and 2 bases from J, the junction contained 6 bases not matched to a gene. Germline-derived CDR1 and CDR2 are LGHNA and YSLEER. Here the CDR3 DNA reads TGCGCCAGCAGCCAACACCCTAGCGGCGCCTACGAGCAGTACTTC. It translates to CASSQHPSGAYEQYF.

This chain connects TRBV5-1 to TRBJ1-4; D remains ambiguous. Germline values: CDR1 SGHRS, CDR2 YFSETQ. The CDR3 has 15 residues. Trimming took off 4 bases at V and 0 bases at J, with 10 bases between the two ends. This CDR3 reads CASSLSAATNEKLFF. For the CDR3, the DNA is TGCGCCAGCAGCCTTTCGGCGGCAACTAATGAAAAACTGTTTTTT.

This clonotype was seen a handful of times. The chain uses TRBV6-2 or TRBV6-3 and TRBJ2-1, with 8 bases aligning to TRBD1. V shed 8 bases and J 4 bases; nucleotides not matched to a gene: 16. This CDR3 spans 17 amino acids. The germline V gene encodes CDR1 MNHEY and CDR2 SVGEGT. DNA for the CDR3: TGTGCCAGCGAGCCCTCGCCACCGGGACAGGTATACAATGAGCAGTTCTTC. Translated: CASEPSPPGQVYNEQFF.

Concerning this clonotype: The junction shows a germline mismatch at one end, possibly a read error. V usage is TRBV12-3 or TRBV12-4 and J usage is TRBJ2-3; D may be TRBD1 or TRBD2 (5 bases each). The CDR3 is 12 residues long. The CDR3, as DNA: TGTGCCACTAGCTTTAAGACAGATGCGCAGTATTTT. It codes for CATSFKTDAQYF.

Ten or more counts support this clonotype. This rearrangement joins TRBV7-2 to TRBJ2-4; D might be TRBD1 (6 bases). The CDR3 totals 13 residues. Looked up from germline, CDR1 is SGHTA and CDR2 is FQGNSA. The V end lost 5 bases, the J end lost 2 bases, and 7 bases lay between the germline ends. In DNA form, the CDR3 reads TGTGCCAGCAGCCAGGGGACCAAAAACATTCAGTACTTC. This sequence encodes CASSQGTKNIQYF.

Only a few counts were recorded for this clonotype. The chain has TRBV6-2 or TRBV6-3 and TRBJ2-7; D might be TRBD2 (6 bases). Deletions cut 6 bases from V and 3 bases from J, with 15 bases between. CDR3 length: 14 residues. From germline, CDR1 is MNHEY and CDR2 SVGEGT. The CDR3 sequence: CASRPASAYYEQYF. CDR3 DNA sequence: TGTGCCAGCAGGCCTGCTAGCGCTTACTACGAGCAGTACTTC.

The chain has TRBV9 and TRBJ2-7, with 9 bases identical to TRBD2. Germline assignment: CDR1 SGDLS and CDR2 YYNGEE. This CDR3 spans 17 amino acids. V lost 0 bases, J lost 0 bases, and 7 bases stayed unmatched. The chain's CDR3 is CASSVAGASGASYEQYF. The CDR3 bases are TGTGCCAGCAGCGTAGCTGGAGCTAGCGGGGCCTCCTACGAGCAGTACTTC.

The rearrangement joins TRBV14 to TRBJ1-2; D is possibly TRBD1 (6 bases). The V end was cut by 0 bases, the J end by 7 bases, with 18 bases between. Germline assignment: CDR1 SGHDN and CDR2 FVKESK. The CDR3 runs 16 residues. As DNA, the CDR3 is TGTGCCAGCAGCCAAGATCCTCAGGGGCAGACAGGTGGCTACACCTTC. It codes for CASSQDPQGQTGGYTF.

V usage is TRBV7-6 and J usage is TRBJ2-5; D may be TRBD1 (5 bases). The CDR3 is 12 residues long. V was pared by 4 bases and J by 9 bases, with 12 bases between. Per germline, CDR1 SGHVS and CDR2 FNYEAQ. Written as DNA, the CDR3 is TGTGCCAGCAGCTCCCGGCAAGGGGCCCAGTACTTC. Translated: CASSSRQGAQYF.

This clonotype came up a few times. The rearrangement joins TRBV6-1 to TRBJ1-1; D remains ambiguous. The germline V gene has CDR1 MNHNS and CDR2 SASEGT. V lost 2 bases, J lost 1 base, and 8 bases lay in between. The CDR3 sequence is 14 residues long. This CDR3 is CASSEYLGNTEAFF. The CDR3 DNA is TGTGCCAGCAGTGAATATCTTGGGAACACTGAAGCTTTCTTT.

This clonotype was observed a few times. The chain carries TRBV6-6 and TRBJ2-7; 13 bases are a match to TRBD2. With 5 bases clipped from V and 2 bases from J, the junction kept 0 bases outside the gene matches. This CDR3 has 14 residues. Germline V lookup: CDR1 MNHNY, CDR2 SVGAGI (reference sequence). The CDR3 protein is CASSTSGRAYEQYF. CDR3 bases: TGTGCCAGCAGTACTAGCGGGAGGGCCTACGAGCAGTACTTC.

The chain combines TRBV28 with TRBJ1-1, with D possibly TRBD1 on 6 matching bases. V lost 6 bases, J lost 3 bases, and 23 bases lay in between. CDR1 is MDHEN, CDR2 SYDVKM, per germline. The CDR3 has 17 amino acids. The CDR3 nucleotides read TGTGCCAGCAGCCAAGGCCTCGGACAGTCCGCGGACACTGAAGCTTTCTTT. Its translation: CASSQGLGQSADTEAFF. Drawing the rest from reference TRBV28 and TRBJ1-1, the complete variable domain is DVKVTQSSRYLVKRTGEKVFLECVQDMDHENMFWYRQDPGLGLRLIYFSYDVKMKEKGDIPEGYSVSREKKERFSLILESASTNQTSMYLCASSQGLGQSADTEAFFGQGTRLTVV.

In DNA form, the CDR3 reads TGTGCCAGCAGAAGCCACGAGGGAAGAAACCCTGAAGCTTTCTTT. Protein sequence: CASRSHEGRNPEAFF. V usage is TRBV14 and J usage is TRBJ1-1; D uncertain. Germline V gives CDR1 SGHDN, CDR2 FVKESK. The CDR3 spans 15 residues. V lost 6 bases and J lost 6, with 20 bases in between.

The J gene is TRBJ2-7, the V gene TRBV25-1; tentative D call: TRBD1 (6 bases). This CDR3 contains 18 residues. The V end was cut by 4 bases, the J end by 0 bases, with 22 bases between. Germline V lookup: CDR1 MGHDK, CDR2 SYGVNS. The CDR3 DNA reads as TGTGCCAGCAGTGCTCTAGGACAGACGCAATCGGGCTCCTACGAGCAGTACTTC. It specifies CASSALGQTQSGSYEQYF.

This clonotype was seen more than once but under ten times. The chain has TRBV20-1 and TRBJ2-5, with D perhaps matching TRBD2 (5 bases). Germline-derived CDR1 and CDR2 are DFQATT and SNEGSKA (reference sequence). Deletions cut 6 bases from V and 4 bases from J, with 18 bases between. CDR3 length equals 14 residues. CDR3 sequence reads: CSAWGVGLGETQYF. The CDR3, as DNA: TGCAGTGCCTGGGGAGTTGGTTTGGGAGAGACCCAGTACTTC.

This clonotype was seen more than once but under ten times. The chain joins TRBV28 to TRBJ2-4; D not certain. Germline lookup yields CDR1 MDHEN and CDR2 SYDVKM. The CDR3 has 13 amino acids. Trimming pared 6 bases from V and 5 bases from J, leaving 11 bases between. Here the CDR3 reads CASSNRLQNIQYF. The CDR3 nucleotides read TGTGCCAGCAGCAATCGGCTCCAAAACATTCAGTACTTC.

Only a few counts were recorded for this clonotype. The CDR3 here is CASSQERFEETQYF. Here the CDR3 DNA reads TGTGCCAGCAGCCAAGAAAGGTTCGAAGAGACCCAGTACTTC. The V gene is TRBV14, the J gene TRBJ2-5, with D unresolved. The germline V and J ends were trimmed by 0 bases and 3 bases, with 8 bases remaining between them. Germline V gene sequence: CDR1 SGHDN, CDR2 FVKESK. The CDR3 is 14 residues long.

V and J are TRBV5-5 and TRBJ2-4; 11 positions agree with TRBD1. Trimming cost V 7 bases and J 2 bases; bases outside gene matches: 2. In germline, CDR1 is SGHKS, CDR2 YYEKEE (reference sequence). The length of the CDR3 is 14 residues. CDR3 coding DNA: TGTGCCAGCGGGACAGGGGGTTCCAAAAACATTCAGTACTTC. It translates to CASGTGGSKNIQYF. Filled out from reference TRBV5-5 and TRBJ2-4, the complete variable domain reads DAGVTQSPTHLIKTRGQQVTLRCSPISGHKSVSWYQQVLGQGPQFIFQYYEKEERGRGNFPDRFSARQFPNYSSELNVNALLLGDSALYLCASGTGGSKNIQYFGAGTRLSVL.

The chain is built from TRBV7-2 and TRBJ2-7; D may correspond to TRBD1 or TRBD2 (6 bases each). Germline V gene lookup returns CDR1 SGHTA and CDR2 FQGNSA. The CDR3 has 16 residues. With 4 bases removed from V and 3 bases from J, the gap between germline ends came to 19 bases. The CDR3 nucleotides are TGTGCCAGCAGCTCGCCCCCCGGGGGCAGAAACTACGAGCAGTACTTC. This codes for CASSSPPGGRNYEQYF.

The chain combines TRBV27 with TRBJ2-4; no firm D call. In germline, CDR1 is MNHEY, CDR2 SMNVEV (reference sequence). The V end lost 4 bases, the J end lost 0 bases, and 10 bases lay between the germline ends. The CDR3 consists of 15 residues. CDR3 sequence: CASSSDVLAKNIQYF. CDR3 DNA sequence: TGTGCCAGCAGTTCGGACGTTCTAGCCAAAAACATTCAGTACTTC.

In its sample, this clonotype was seen a few times. V gene TRBV2 combines with J gene TRBJ2-1; no reliable D call. TRBJ2-5 matches the DNA end more closely, so the J call is doubtful. The CDR3 runs to 13 residues. Germline V gene lookup returns CDR1 SNHLY and CDR2 FYNNEI. CDR3 DNA sequence: TGTGCCAGCAGTGATGGTTATGAGGAGACCCAGTACTTC. Translation gives CASSDGYEETQYF.

CDR3 coding DNA: TGTGCCAGTAGGCCGTGGGGGTCCGGGGAGCTGTTTTTT. Encoded protein: CASRPWGSGELFF. The chain combines TRBV19 with TRBJ2-2, with D possibly called TRBD1 or TRBD2 (5 bases each). V shed 6 bases and J shed 6 bases, with 11 bases lying between them. The CDR3 is 13 amino acids. CDR1 and CDR2 from the germline V gene are LNHDA and SQIVND (reference sequence).

The table lists this clonotype with a few counts. The chain combines TRBV20-1 with TRBJ1-1; 8 nucleotides line up with TRBD1. J was trimmed by 2 bases and V by 6 bases; bases with no gene match: 5. Germline lookup yields CDR1 DFQATT and CDR2 SNEGSKA (reference sequence). This CDR3 is built from 13 residues. This chain's CDR3 is CSALDRGNTEAFF. The CDR3 DNA sequence: TGCAGTGCCTTAGACAGGGGAAACACTGAAGCTTTCTTT.

The sample holds many counts of this clonotype. The chain links TRBV12-3 or TRBV12-4 to TRBJ1-4; no definite D call. The CDR3 has 11 amino acids. V lost 7 bases, J lost 7 bases, and 7 bases lay in between. CDR3 protein: CASTWSEKLFF. CDR3 sequence (DNA): TGTGCCAGCACCTGGAGTGAAAAACTGTTTTTT.

This clonotype was counted between two and nine times. The chain links TRBV20-1 to TRBJ1-6; TRBD1 aligns across 9 bases. Germline trimming cut 0 bases from V and 8 bases from J; bases unmatched to any gene: 5. CDR3 size: 15 residues. The V gene's germline CDR1 is DFQATT and CDR2 SNEGSKA (reference sequence). The chain's CDR3 is CSARDSGTGHSPLHF. CDR3 nucleotide sequence: TGCAGTGCTAGAGATAGTGGGACAGGGCATTCACCCCTCCACTTT.

Only a few counts were recorded for this clonotype. The V gene is TRBV27, the J gene TRBJ1-2; perhaps TRBD1 as D (5 bases). The CDR3 extends over 11 amino acids. The germline CDR1 and CDR2 sequences are MNHEY and SMNVEV (reference sequence). Trimming took 8 bases from V and 3 from J, leaving 7 bases between them. CDR3 sequence: CASGGDYGYTF. The CDR3, as DNA: TGTGCCAGCGGGGGGGACTATGGCTACACCTTC.